These 9 T cell receptor beta chains were sequenced from one sample in a study of blood T cells in healthy people across ages. Next came a second PCR, run for about 7 to 12 cycles, which used a sample-barcoded 5' primer along with a J-beta primer mix. TCRdb re-derived calls from the 5' RACE reads in MiXCR, one entry per CDR3 protein. The sample yields nearly 1 million distinct CDR3 sequences, roughly half seen once. The sequenced sample was blood. The source is a woman in her sixties or seventies in good health.

Only a few counts were recorded for this clonotype. The chain employs TRBV2 and TRBJ2-1; TRBD1 aligns across 8 bases. This CDR3 region has 14 residues. V dropped 7 bases and J dropped 8; count of bases not matched to a gene: 10. CDR1 and CDR2 (germline): SNHLY, FYNNEI. The DNA of the CDR3 is TGTGCCAGCAAACCGGGACAGGTTTTTGATGAGCAGTTCTTC. This encodes CASKPGQVFDEQFF.

This clonotype was seen more than once but under ten times. This sequence joins TRBV14 and TRBJ2-3; weak D call: TRBD2 (5 bases). This CDR3 comprises 15 residues. V was clipped by 0 bases and J by 5 bases, with 12 bases between them. CDR1 is SGHDN and CDR2 is FVKESK in the germline V gene. Here the CDR3 reads CASSQEKRPIDTQYF. As DNA, the CDR3 is TGTGCCAGCAGCCAAGAAAAGCGGCCCATAGATACGCAGTATTTT. Full variable domain (missing parts from reference TRBV14 and TRBJ2-3): EAGVTQFPSHSVIEKGQTVTLRCDPISGHDNLYWYRRVMGKEIKFLLHFVKESKQDESGMPNNRFLAERTGGTYSTLKVQPAELEDSGVYFCASSQEKRPIDTQYFGPGTRLTVL.

The chain is built from TRBV12-3 or TRBV12-4 and TRBJ2-7; D not resolved. The length of the CDR3 is 12 residues. The V gene lost 7 bases and the J gene lost 2 bases, with 9 bases spanning the gap. CDR3 bases: TGTGCCAGCATCGGGCAGGCCTACGAGCAGTACTTC. Protein: CASIGQAYEQYF.

This clonotype was detected only a few times. This CDR3 reads CSVGARLGNEQFF. The CDR3 DNA is TGCAGCGTTGGGGCTAGGCTTGGGAATGAGCAGTTCTTC. The chain has TRBV29-1 and TRBJ2-1; D is undetermined. CDR1 SQVTM and CDR2 ANQGSEA come from the germline V gene. V was cut by 4 bases and J by 7 bases, with 14 bases left in between. The CDR3 runs 13 residues.

The chain combines TRBV10-3 with TRBJ2-1; maybe TRBD2 (6 bases). The CDR3 runs 18 residues. Germline V gives CDR1 ENHRY, CDR2 SYGVKD. Trimming took off 1 base at V and 0 bases at J, with 16 bases between the two ends. This chain's CDR3 is CAISEFLSGASSYNEQFF. The CDR3 region has the DNA TGTGCCATCAGTGAGTTTCTTAGCGGAGCGAGCTCCTACAATGAGCAGTTCTTC.

This clonotype appeared a single time. This chain uses TRBV12-3 or TRBV12-4 with TRBJ1-5; 9 bases map to TRBD1. The length of the CDR3 is 17 residues. V gave up 4 bases and J gave up 6 bases; unmatched junction bases: 13. The CDR3 here is CASSSDRGGSGSQPQHF. Here the CDR3 DNA reads TGTGCCAGCAGTTCGGACAGGGGCGGATCCGGGAGTCAGCCCCAGCATTTT.

V gene TRBV29-1 combines with J gene TRBJ2-7; the match to TRBD2 covers 7 bases. V shed 4 bases and J 5 bases; nucleotides not matched to a gene: 8. The CDR3 covers 13 residues. Looked up from germline, CDR1 is SQVTM and CDR2 is ANQGSEA. This CDR3 is CSVGGGLIDEQYF. In nucleotides, the CDR3 is TGCAGCGTTGGGGGAGGGTTAATCGACGAGCAGTACTTC.

The chain recombines TRBV27 with TRBJ2-5; D gene uncertain. This CDR3 region has 14 residues. In germline, CDR1 is MNHEY, CDR2 SMNVEV (reference sequence). Trimming removed 5 bases at V and 11 bases at J, with 21 bases between. The CDR3 loop is CASSGSLSGNEQYF. DNA of the CDR3: TGTGCCAGCAGTGGGTCCCTCTCGGGCAATGAGCAGTACTTC.

The chain has TRBV5-1 and TRBJ2-2; D might be TRBD1 (6 bases). V shed 4 bases and J shed 6 bases, with 13 bases lying between them. This CDR3 is built from 14 residues. CDR1 is SGHRS and CDR2 is YFSETQ in the germline V gene. The CDR3 loop is CASSITTGPGELFF. The CDR3, as DNA: TGCGCCAGCAGCATTACCACAGGGCCCGGGGAGCTGTTTTTT.